Following are 30 T cell receptor beta chains from one sample sequenced in a study of blood T cells in healthy people across ages. The second PCR ran about 6 to 12 cycles with a sample-barcoded 5' primer and J-beta primers. In TCRdb, the 5' RACE reads were re-called with MiXCR into one record per CDR3 protein. The table shows 1,800,000 or so distinct CDR3 sequences, with roughly two fifths occurring only once. Sequencing was performed on blood. These receptors were obtained from a human donor in good health.

The chain couples TRBV7-3 to TRBJ2-7; D is unclear. The CDR3 has 13 amino acids. Trimming shortened V by 1 base and J by 3 bases, and 7 bases separated the two germline ends. Per germline, CDR1 SGHTA and CDR2 FQGTGA. The CDR3 here is CASSLIGDYEQYF. CDR3 sequence (DNA): TGTGCCAGCAGCTTAATAGGCGACTACGAGCAGTACTTC.

The chain combines TRBV18 with TRBJ2-7; TRBD1 matches 12 bases. Losses at the gene ends were 3 bases for V and 12 bases for J; bases not matched to a gene: 15. From germline, CDR1 is KGHSH and CDR2 LQKENI. The CDR3 spans 16 residues. This CDR3 reads CASSPTGTGGGETRYF. The CDR3 DNA reads TGTGCCAGCTCACCGACCGGGACAGGGGGCGGTGAGACCCGGTACTTC.

The V and J genes are TRBV4-1 and TRBJ1-6; 7 bases match TRBD1. The germline gives CDR1 MGHRA, CDR2 YSYEKL. J was trimmed by 3 bases and V by 0 bases; bases with no gene match: 2. This CDR3 has 16 amino acids. DNA for the CDR3: TGCGCCAGCAGCCAAGACCGGGACAGCTATAATTCACCCCTCCACTTT. Its translation: CASSQDRDSYNSPLHF.

As for this clonotype: This clone may be a read error of a much larger clone one base away. The V call is TRBV6-5, the J call TRBJ2-7, with 8 bases fitting TRBD1. Trimming at V came to 5 bases and at J to 5 bases, leaving 8 bases not matched to a gene. This CDR3 region has 14 residues. In germline, CDR1 is MNHEY, CDR2 SVGAGI. The CDR3 sequence: CASSVDRDLNEQYF. The DNA of the CDR3 is TGTGCCAGCAGTGTGGACAGGGACCTCAACGAGCAGTACTTC.

This rearrangement joins TRBV20-1 to TRBJ2-1, with D possibly being TRBD2 (6 bases). CDR1 is DFQATT, CDR2 SNEGSKA, per germline (reference sequence). There are 16 residues in the CDR3. Trimming removed 0 bases at V and 0 bases at J, with 12 bases between. The CDR3: CSARDVGGSSYNEQFF. The CDR3 region has the DNA TGCAGTGCTAGAGATGTGGGGGGAAGCTCCTACAATGAGCAGTTCTTC.

The rearrangement links TRBV20-1 to TRBJ2-1; 9 bases are a match to TRBD2. V lost 7 bases, J lost 6 bases, and 10 bases stayed unmatched. This CDR3 has 14 residues. Per germline, CDR1 DFQATT and CDR2 SNEGSKA (reference sequence). The CDR3 DNA sequence: TGCAGTGGAAGCGGCGGGGGGGCCGTCAATGAGCAGTTCTTC. As protein: CSGSGGGAVNEQFF.

This clonotype came up a few times. This chain uses TRBV5-1 with TRBJ2-3; tentative D call: TRBD1 (5 bases). Deletions cut 0 bases from V and 11 bases from J, with 10 bases between. From germline, CDR1 is SGHRS and CDR2 YFSETQ. The CDR3 extends over 12 amino acids. The CDR3, as DNA: TGCGCCAGCAGCTTGGCCTCGGACATGCAGTATTTT. Translated, it gives CASSLASDMQYF. Based on the CDR3 plus reference TRBV5-1 and TRBJ2-3, the full variable domain is KAGVTQTPRYLIKTRGQQVTLSCSPISGHRSVSWYQQTPGQGLQFLFEYFSETQRNKGNFPGRFSGRQFSNSRSEMNVSTLELGDSALYLCASSLASDMQYFGPGTRLTVL.

This clonotype was recorded a few times. The rearrangement joins TRBV28 to TRBJ1-5, with D hard to call. Looked up from germline, CDR1 is MDHEN and CDR2 is SYDVKM. The CDR3 sequence is 14 residues long. Trimming shortened V by 8 bases and J by 5 bases, and 16 bases separated the two germline ends. The DNA of the CDR3 is TGTGCCAGCGCTCCGGCGGGGTTGGATCAGCCCCAGCATTTT. Residues: CASAPAGLDQPQHF.

The chain carries TRBV4-3 and TRBJ2-3; D gene uncertain. Trimming took off 1 base at V and 2 bases at J, with 7 bases between the two ends. Germline values: CDR1 LGHNA, CDR2 YSLEER. The CDR3 totals 14 residues. CDR3 sequence: CASSQGRNTDTQYF. CDR3 nucleotides: TGCGCCAGCAGCCAAGGGAGAAACACAGATACGCAGTATTTT.

This clonotype has more than one count but fewer than ten. This chain joins TRBV2 and TRBJ1-2; 8 bases are a match to TRBD1. After removal of 6 bases from V and 6 bases from J, the junction contained 15 bases not matched to a gene. This CDR3 comprises 16 residues. Germline CDR1 SNHLY, CDR2 FYNNEI. The chain's CDR3 is CASSRDRGPRGDGYTF. CDR3 nucleotide sequence: TGTGCCAGCAGCCGCGACAGGGGCCCACGGGGGGATGGCTACACCTTC.

Ten or more counts support this clonotype. The CDR3 coding sequence is TGCAGTGCTAGATATGGCGGGGGGGCCTACGAGCAGTACTTC. Amino acids: CSARYGGGAYEQYF. V usage is TRBV20-1 and J usage is TRBJ2-7; 9 nucleotides line up with TRBD2. Unmatched junction bases numbered 4, after V lost 2 bases and J lost 2 bases. The germline CDR1 and CDR2 sequences are DFQATT and SNEGSKA (reference sequence). The CDR3 has 14 residues.

There are a few counts of this clonotype. The chain carries TRBV4-2 and TRBJ1-2; the match to TRBD1 covers 9 bases. With 4 bases clipped from V and 0 bases from J, the junction kept 9 bases outside the gene matches. The germline CDR1 and CDR2 sequences are LGHNA and YNFKEQ. The CDR3 is 17 amino acids. The CDR3 protein is CASSLRQGETSNYGYTF. The CDR3 DNA reads TGTGCCAGCAGCCTCCGACAGGGGGAAACTTCTAACTATGGCTACACCTTC.

V usage is TRBV6-1 and J usage is TRBJ1-2; D is unresolved. V was trimmed by 7 bases and J by 6 bases, leaving 9 bases between them. The CDR3 loop spans 11 amino acids. Germline V lookup: CDR1 MNHNS, CDR2 SASEGT. The CDR3 region is CASTEVNGYTF. CDR3 nucleotides: TGTGCCAGCACAGAAGTAAATGGCTACACCTTC.

The chain combines TRBV27 with TRBJ2-7, with unresolved D. Germline values: CDR1 MNHEY, CDR2 SMNVEV (reference sequence). Trimming removed 2 bases from V and 8 bases from J, with 10 bases in between. CDR3 length: 12 residues. CDR3 region: CASSLAGRKQYF. The CDR3 DNA follows: TGTGCCAGCAGTTTAGCAGGTCGCAAGCAGTACTTC.

This clonotype was recorded a few times. The chain joins TRBV12-3 or TRBV12-4 to TRBJ2-3; TRBD2 matches 7 bases. The CDR3 length is 17 residues. The J segment lost 12 bases and the V segment lost 3 bases, leaving 21 bases of the junction unmatched. The DNA of the CDR3 is TGTGCCAGCAGTTTGGCTGGGAGCGGGGCAAACCAAGAGACCCAGTATTTT. The encoded protein is CASSLAGSGANQETQYF.

The V and J genes are TRBV5-1 and TRBJ2-5; D remains unclear. Germline loops: CDR1 SGHRS, CDR2 YFSETQ. V was trimmed by 0 bases and J by 12 bases, leaving 18 bases between them. The CDR3 spans 14 residues. The CDR3 DNA is TGCGCCAGCAGCTTGGCATCCGCCAGTGGTGTAGAGTACTTC. Protein product: CASSLASASGVEYF.

This clonotype was seen only a few times. DNA of the CDR3: TGTGCCAGCATAAGGGGAAACAGGTGGGGCACAGATACGCAGTATTTT. Protein product: CASIRGNRWGTDTQYF. The genes are TRBV6-2 or TRBV6-3 and TRBJ2-3; D might be TRBD1 (5 bases). The CDR3 is made up of 16 amino acids. Germline V CDR1 and CDR2: MNHEY, SVGEGT. V was cut by 7 bases and J by 1 base, with 18 bases left in between.

This clonotype has only a few counts. The genes are TRBV6-1 and TRBJ1-5; D gene uncertain. Germline V gives CDR1 MNHNS, CDR2 SASEGT. This CDR3 is 14 amino acids long. Trimming took off 1 base at V and 10 bases at J, with 14 bases between the two ends. This CDR3 reads CASSEEEGLGPQHF. DNA of the CDR3: TGTGCCAGCAGTGAAGAAGAGGGCCTAGGACCCCAGCATTTT.

The chain recombines TRBV4-2 with TRBJ2-2; D is uncertain. The ends were cut back, 3 bases at V and 4 bases at J, with 6 bases in the middle. This CDR3 contains 13 residues. Germline V gene sequence: CDR1 LGHNA, CDR2 YNFKEQ. The CDR3 nucleotides read TGTGCCAGCAGCCACCGAAGCACCGGGGAGCTGTTTTTT. It yields the protein CASSHRSTGELFF.

This clonotype was observed a single time. The chain recombines TRBV20-1 with TRBJ2-5; D possibly corresponds to TRBD1 (6 bases). Trimming left V 6 bases short and J 5 bases short, with 13 bases between. There are 12 residues in the CDR3. CDR1 DFQATT and CDR2 SNEGSKA come from the germline V gene (reference sequence). CDR3 bases: TGCAGTGCCAGGGACAACGGGGAGACCCAGTACTTC. Translation: CSARDNGETQYF.

This chain joins TRBV6-2 or TRBV6-3 and TRBJ2-6; the D is unclear. Germline assignment: CDR1 MNHEY and CDR2 SVGEGT. CDR3 size: 19 residues. V lost 7 bases to trimming and J lost 0 bases, with 22 bases between them. The DNA of the CDR3 is TGTGCCAGCACCAGACAATTTTTAACTTACCTCTCTGGGGCCAACGTCCTGACTTTC. Amino acid sequence: CASTRQFLTYLSGANVLTF.

This clonotype was observed once. The chain is built from TRBV20-1 and TRBJ2-7; D is perhaps TRBD1 or TRBD2 (6 bases each). The CDR3 has 16 residues. Trimming took off 3 bases at V and 0 bases at J, with 18 bases between the two ends. The germline gives CDR1 DFQATT, CDR2 SNEGSKA (reference sequence). Written as DNA, the CDR3 is TGCAGTGCTAGTAAGGGGGGTGGCGGTGCCTCCTACGAGCAGTACTTC. Protein: CSASKGGGGASYEQYF.

There are a few counts of this clonotype. V gene TRBV5-1 combines with J gene TRBJ1-6; D unclear. The ends were cut back, 4 bases at V and 9 bases at J, with 23 bases in the middle. Germline V gene lookup returns CDR1 SGHRS and CDR2 YFSETQ. The CDR3 covers 17 residues. CDR3 residues: CASSKTPGGQGSSPLHF. The CDR3 coding sequence is TGCGCCAGCAGCAAGACCCCGGGAGGCCAAGGGAGTTCACCCCTCCACTTT.

The chain carries TRBV4-3 and TRBJ1-1; D is ambiguous. This CDR3 spans 13 amino acids. CDR1 and CDR2 (germline): LGHNA, YSLEER. Trimming cost V 0 bases and J 11 bases, with 13 bases left between them. The CDR3 DNA is TGCGCCAGCAGCCAAGACCATTCCGGGCGGGCTTTCTTT. Protein sequence: CASSQDHSGRAFF.

The chain carries TRBV12-3 or TRBV12-4 and TRBJ2-2; the D gene is possibly TRBD1 (6 bases). The CDR3 sequence is 16 residues long. V gave up 8 bases and J gave up 2 bases, with 18 bases separating them. Written as DNA, the CDR3 is TGTGCCAGCTACGGACAGAGGAATCGAAACACCGGGGAGCTGTTTTTT. Encoded protein: CASYGQRNRNTGELFF.

The chain joins TRBV6-1 to TRBJ2-3; the D is unclear. The CDR3 runs 17 residues. Trimming pared 1 base from V and 4 bases from J, leaving 18 bases between. Germline loops: CDR1 MNHNS, CDR2 SASEGT. The CDR3 coding sequence is TGTGCCAGCAGTGAAGGAATCGGAACTTTGGATGCAGATACGCAGTATTTT. Encoded protein: CASSEGIGTLDADTQYF.

V is TRBV20-1 and J is TRBJ2-3; weak D call: TRBD1 (6 bases). CDR1 and CDR2 from the germline V gene are DFQATT and SNEGSKA (reference sequence). With 3 bases removed from V and 2 bases from J, the gap between germline ends came to 12 bases. The CDR3 spans 14 residues. The CDR3 region has the DNA TGCAGTGCTAGTGGCGCAGGGGACACAGATACGCAGTATTTT. This translates into CSASGAGDTDTQYF.

The chain recombines TRBV12-3 or TRBV12-4 with TRBJ1-2, with a tentative D call TRBD1 (5 bases). Trimming took off 1 base at V and 6 bases at J, with 18 bases between the two ends. This CDR3 has 16 residues. The CDR3 nucleotides read TGTGCCAGCAGTTTAGGTACAGGACTCCTGTATCATGGCTACACCTTC. The encoded protein is CASSLGTGLLYHGYTF.

This clonotype was detected only a few times. The CDR3 region has the DNA TGCAGTCCTGGACAGGGGCGAGGATCACCCCTCCACTTT. It is translated as CSPGQGRGSPLHF. The V call is TRBV20-1, the J call TRBJ1-6; 9 positions agree with TRBD1. Germline V gene data show CDR1 as DFQATT and CDR2 as SNEGSKA (reference sequence). V gave up 8 bases and J gave up 10 bases; unmatched junction bases: 9. The CDR3 loop spans 13 amino acids.

Many counts were recorded for this clonotype. The V call is TRBV5-1, the J call TRBJ2-5; 9 bases map to TRBD1. Germline loops: CDR1 SGHRS, CDR2 YFSETQ. The trim removed 2 bases at V and 5 bases at J, leaving 1 base unmatched. The CDR3 is made up of 13 amino acids. The CDR3 loop is CASSFGQGETQYF. In DNA form, the CDR3 reads TGCGCCAGCAGCTTCGGACAGGGGGAGACCCAGTACTTC. The full variable domain, its missing parts supplied by reference TRBV5-1 and TRBJ2-5, is KAGVTQTPRYLIKTRGQQVTLSCSPISGHRSVSWYQQTPGQGLQFLFEYFSETQRNKGNFPGRFSGRQFSNSRSEMNVSTLELGDSALYLCASSFGQGETQYFGPGTRLLVL.